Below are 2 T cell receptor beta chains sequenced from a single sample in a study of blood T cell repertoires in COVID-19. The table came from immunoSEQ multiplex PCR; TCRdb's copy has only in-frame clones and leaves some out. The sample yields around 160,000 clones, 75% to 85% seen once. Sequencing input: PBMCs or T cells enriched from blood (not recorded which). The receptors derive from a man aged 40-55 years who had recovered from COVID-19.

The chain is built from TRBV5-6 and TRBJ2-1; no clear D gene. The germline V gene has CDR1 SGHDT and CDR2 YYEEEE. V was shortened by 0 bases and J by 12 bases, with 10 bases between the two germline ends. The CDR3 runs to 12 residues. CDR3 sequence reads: CASSLVPPMQFF. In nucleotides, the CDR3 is TGTGCCAGCAGCTTGGTACCACCTATGCAGTTCTTC.

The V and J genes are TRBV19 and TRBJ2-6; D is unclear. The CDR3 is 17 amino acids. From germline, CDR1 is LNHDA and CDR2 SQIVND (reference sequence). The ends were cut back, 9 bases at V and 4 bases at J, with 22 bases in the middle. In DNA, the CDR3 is TGTGCCAGCCAGCCACCGACGATAAGCGTAGGGGCCAACGTCCTGACTTTC. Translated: CASQPPTISVGANVLTF.